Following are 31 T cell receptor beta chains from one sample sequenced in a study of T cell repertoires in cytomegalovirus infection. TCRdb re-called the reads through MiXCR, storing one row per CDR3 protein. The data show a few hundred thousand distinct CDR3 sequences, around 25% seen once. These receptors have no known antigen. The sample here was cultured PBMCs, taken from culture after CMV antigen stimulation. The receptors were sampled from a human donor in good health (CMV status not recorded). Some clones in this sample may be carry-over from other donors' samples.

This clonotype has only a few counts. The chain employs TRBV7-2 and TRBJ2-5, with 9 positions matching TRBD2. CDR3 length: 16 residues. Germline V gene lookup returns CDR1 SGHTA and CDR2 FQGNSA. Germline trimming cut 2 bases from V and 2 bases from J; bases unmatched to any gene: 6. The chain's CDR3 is CASSLYPSGVQETQYF. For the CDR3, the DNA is TGTGCCAGCAGCTTATACCCTAGCGGGGTTCAAGAGACCCAGTACTTC.

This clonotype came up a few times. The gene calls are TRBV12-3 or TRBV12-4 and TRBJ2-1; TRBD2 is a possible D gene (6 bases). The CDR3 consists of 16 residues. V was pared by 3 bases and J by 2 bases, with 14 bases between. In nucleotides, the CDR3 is TGTGCCAGCAGTTTCCCGCGGGGCTCACCCTACAATGAGCAGTTCTTC. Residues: CASSFPRGSPYNEQFF.

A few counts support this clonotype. DNA for the CDR3: TGTGCCAGCAGTCCTGGCTGGGGCGGGCGTAGCAATCAGCCCCAGCATTTT. It is translated as CASSPGWGGRSNQPQHF. V usage is TRBV6-6 and J usage is TRBJ1-5; a possible D gene is TRBD1 (5 bases). The CDR3 runs 17 residues. Germline V gene sequence: CDR1 MNHNY, CDR2 SVGAGI (reference sequence). V was clipped by 5 bases and J by 0 bases, with 17 bases between them.

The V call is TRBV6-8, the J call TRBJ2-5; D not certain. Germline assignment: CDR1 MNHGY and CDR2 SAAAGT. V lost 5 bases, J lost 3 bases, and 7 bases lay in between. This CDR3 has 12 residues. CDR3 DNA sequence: TGTGCCAGCAGTCATGCAGAAGAGACCCAGTACTTC. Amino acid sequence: CASSHAEETQYF.

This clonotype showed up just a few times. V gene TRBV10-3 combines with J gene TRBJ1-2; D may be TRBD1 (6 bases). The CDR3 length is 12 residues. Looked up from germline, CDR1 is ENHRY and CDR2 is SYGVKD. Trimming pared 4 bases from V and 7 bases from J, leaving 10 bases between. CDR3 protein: CAISAGDGGYTF. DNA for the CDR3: TGTGCCATCAGTGCAGGGGATGGTGGCTACACCTTC.

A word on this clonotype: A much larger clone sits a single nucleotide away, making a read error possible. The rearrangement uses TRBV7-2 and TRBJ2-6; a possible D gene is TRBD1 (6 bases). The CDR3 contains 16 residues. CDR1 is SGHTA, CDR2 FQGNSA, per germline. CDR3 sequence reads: CASALTGSSGANVQTF. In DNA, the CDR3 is TGTGCCAGCGCCCTAACAGGGTCCTCTGGGGCCAACGTCCAGACTTTC.

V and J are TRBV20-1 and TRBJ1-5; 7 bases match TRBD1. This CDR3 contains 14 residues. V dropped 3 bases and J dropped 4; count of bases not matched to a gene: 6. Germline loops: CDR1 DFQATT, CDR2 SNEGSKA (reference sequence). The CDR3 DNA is TGCAGTGCTAGGCCGGGACAGCCGAATCAGCCCCAGCATTTT. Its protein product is CSARPGQPNQPQHF.

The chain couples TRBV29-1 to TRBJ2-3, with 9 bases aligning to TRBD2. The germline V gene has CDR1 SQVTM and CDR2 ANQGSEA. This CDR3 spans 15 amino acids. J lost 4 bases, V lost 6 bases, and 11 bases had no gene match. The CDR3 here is CSVAGTSSNPDTQYF. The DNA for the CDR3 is TGCAGCGTCGCTGGGACTAGCTCTAACCCAGATACGCAGTATTTT.

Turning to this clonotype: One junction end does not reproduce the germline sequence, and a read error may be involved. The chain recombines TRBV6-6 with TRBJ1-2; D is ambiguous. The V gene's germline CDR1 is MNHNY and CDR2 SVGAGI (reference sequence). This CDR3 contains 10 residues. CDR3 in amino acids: CASSGGPRSF. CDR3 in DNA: TGTGCCAGCAGTGGTGGACCCCGCTCCTTC.

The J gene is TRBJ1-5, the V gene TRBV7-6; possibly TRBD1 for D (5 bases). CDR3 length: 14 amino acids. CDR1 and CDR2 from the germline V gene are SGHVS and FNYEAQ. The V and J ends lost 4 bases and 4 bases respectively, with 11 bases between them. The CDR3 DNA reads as TGTGCCAGCAGCTCGGGACTGACGAATCAGCCCCAGCATTTT. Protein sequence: CASSSGLTNQPQHF.

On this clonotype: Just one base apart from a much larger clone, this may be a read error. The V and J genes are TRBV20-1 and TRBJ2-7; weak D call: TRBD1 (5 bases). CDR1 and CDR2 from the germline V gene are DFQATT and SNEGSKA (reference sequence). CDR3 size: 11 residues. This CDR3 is CSADSSYEPYF. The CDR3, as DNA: TGCAGTGCTGACAGCTCCTACGAGCCGTACTTC.

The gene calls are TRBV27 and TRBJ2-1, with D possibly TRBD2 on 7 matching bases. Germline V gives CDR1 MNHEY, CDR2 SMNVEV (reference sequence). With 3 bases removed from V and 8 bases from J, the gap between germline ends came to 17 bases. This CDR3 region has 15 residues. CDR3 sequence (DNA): TGTGCCAGCAGTTTGCAGGGGACTAAGTGGGATGAGCAGTTCTTC. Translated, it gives CASSLQGTKWDEQFF.

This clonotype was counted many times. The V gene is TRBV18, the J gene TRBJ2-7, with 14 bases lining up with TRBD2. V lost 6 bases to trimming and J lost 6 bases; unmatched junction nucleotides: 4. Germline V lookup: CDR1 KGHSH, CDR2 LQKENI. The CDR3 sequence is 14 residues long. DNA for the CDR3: TGTGCCAGCTCCTCGGGACTAGCGGGAGCCGAGCAGTACTTC. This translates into CASSSGLAGAEQYF.

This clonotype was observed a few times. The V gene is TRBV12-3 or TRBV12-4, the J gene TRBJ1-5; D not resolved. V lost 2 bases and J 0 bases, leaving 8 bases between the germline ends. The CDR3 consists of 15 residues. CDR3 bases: TGTGCCAGCAGTTTAAGGTTTAATAGCAATCAGCCCCAGCATTTT. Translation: CASSLRFNSNQPQHF.

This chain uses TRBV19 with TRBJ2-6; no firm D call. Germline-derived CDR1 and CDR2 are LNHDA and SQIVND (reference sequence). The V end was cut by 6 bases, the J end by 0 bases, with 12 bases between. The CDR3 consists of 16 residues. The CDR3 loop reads CASRVDGNSGANVLTF. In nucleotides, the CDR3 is TGTGCCAGTAGAGTAGATGGGAACTCTGGGGCCAACGTCCTGACTTTC.

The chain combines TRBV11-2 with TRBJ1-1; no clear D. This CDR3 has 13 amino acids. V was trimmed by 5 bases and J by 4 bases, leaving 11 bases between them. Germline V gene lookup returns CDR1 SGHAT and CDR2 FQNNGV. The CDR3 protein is CASSPELITEAFF. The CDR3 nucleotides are TGTGCCAGCAGCCCCGAACTGATCACTGAAGCTTTCTTT.

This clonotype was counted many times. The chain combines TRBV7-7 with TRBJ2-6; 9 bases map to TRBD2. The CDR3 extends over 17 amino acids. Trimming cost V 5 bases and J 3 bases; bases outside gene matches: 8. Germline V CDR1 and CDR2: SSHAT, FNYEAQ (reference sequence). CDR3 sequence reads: CASSHPIAGVGANVLTF. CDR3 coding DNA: TGTGCCAGCAGCCACCCCATAGCGGGAGTTGGGGCCAACGTCCTGACTTTC.

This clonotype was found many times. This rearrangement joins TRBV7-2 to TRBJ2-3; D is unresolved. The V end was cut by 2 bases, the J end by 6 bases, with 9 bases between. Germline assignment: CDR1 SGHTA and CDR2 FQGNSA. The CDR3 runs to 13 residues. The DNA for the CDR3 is TGTGCCAGCAGCTTAAGAGCGCCGGATACGCAGTATTTT. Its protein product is CASSLRAPDTQYF.

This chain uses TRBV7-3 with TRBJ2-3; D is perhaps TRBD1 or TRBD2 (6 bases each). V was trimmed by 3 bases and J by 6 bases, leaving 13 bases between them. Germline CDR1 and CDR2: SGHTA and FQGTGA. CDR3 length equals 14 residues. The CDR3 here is CASSFGRGTDTQYF. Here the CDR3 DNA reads TGTGCCAGCAGCTTTGGTAGGGGGACTGATACGCAGTATTTT.

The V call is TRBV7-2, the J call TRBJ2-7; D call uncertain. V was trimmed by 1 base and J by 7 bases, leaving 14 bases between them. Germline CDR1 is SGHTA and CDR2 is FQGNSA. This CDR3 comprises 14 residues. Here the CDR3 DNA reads TGTGCCAGCAGCTTAGTAACCGGGTTGGAGGAGCAGTACTTC. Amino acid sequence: CASSLVTGLEEQYF.

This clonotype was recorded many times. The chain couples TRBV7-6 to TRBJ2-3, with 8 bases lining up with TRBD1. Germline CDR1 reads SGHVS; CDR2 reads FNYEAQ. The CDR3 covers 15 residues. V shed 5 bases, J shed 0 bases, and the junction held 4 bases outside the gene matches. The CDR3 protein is CASSPDRVSTDTQYF. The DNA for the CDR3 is TGTGCCAGCAGCCCGGACAGGGTTAGCACAGATACGCAGTATTTT. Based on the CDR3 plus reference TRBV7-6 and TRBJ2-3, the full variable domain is GAGVSQSPRYKVTKRGQDVALRCDPISGHVSLYWYRQALGQGPEFLTYFNYEAQQDKSGLPNDRFSAERPEGSISTLTIQRTEQRDSAMYRCASSPDRVSTDTQYFGPGTRLTVL.

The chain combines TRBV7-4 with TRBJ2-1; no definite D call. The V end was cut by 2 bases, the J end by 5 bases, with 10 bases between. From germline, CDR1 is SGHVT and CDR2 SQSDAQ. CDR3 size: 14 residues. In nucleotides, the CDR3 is TGTGCCAGCAGCTTAACGCGGAACAACAATGAGCAGTTCTTC. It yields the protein CASSLTRNNNEQFF.

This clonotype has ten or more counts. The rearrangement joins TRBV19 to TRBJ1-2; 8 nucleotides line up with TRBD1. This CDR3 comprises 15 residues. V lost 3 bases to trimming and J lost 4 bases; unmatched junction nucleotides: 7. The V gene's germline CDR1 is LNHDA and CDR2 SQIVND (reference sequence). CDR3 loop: CASSIFRDRTYGYTF. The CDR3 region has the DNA TGTGCCAGTAGTATCTTTCGGGACAGGACCTATGGCTACACCTTC.

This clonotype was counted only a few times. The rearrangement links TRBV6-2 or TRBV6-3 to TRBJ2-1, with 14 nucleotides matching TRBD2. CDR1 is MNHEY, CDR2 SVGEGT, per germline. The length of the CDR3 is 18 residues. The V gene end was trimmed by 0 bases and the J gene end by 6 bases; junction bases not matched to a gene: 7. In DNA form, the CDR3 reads TGTGCCAGCAGTTACTCCACCATGACTAGCGGGAGGGCCAATGAGCAGTTCTTC. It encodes CASSYSTMTSGRANEQFF.

In nucleotides, the CDR3 is TGTGCCAGCAGAACGGTGGCGGGAGTGGGAGATACGCAGTATTTT. Translating gives CASRTVAGVGDTQYF. The rearrangement uses TRBV2 and TRBJ2-3; TRBD2 aligns across 7 bases. The CDR3 loop spans 15 amino acids. The germline gives CDR1 SNHLY, CDR2 FYNNEI. Trimming cost V 6 bases and J 5 bases; bases outside gene matches: 11.

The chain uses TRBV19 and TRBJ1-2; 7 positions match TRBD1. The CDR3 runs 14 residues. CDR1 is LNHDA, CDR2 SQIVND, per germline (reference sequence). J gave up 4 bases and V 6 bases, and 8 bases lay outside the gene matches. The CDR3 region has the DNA TGTGCCAGTAGAACCGGGACAGAGAGCTATGGCTACACCTTC. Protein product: CASRTGTESYGYTF.

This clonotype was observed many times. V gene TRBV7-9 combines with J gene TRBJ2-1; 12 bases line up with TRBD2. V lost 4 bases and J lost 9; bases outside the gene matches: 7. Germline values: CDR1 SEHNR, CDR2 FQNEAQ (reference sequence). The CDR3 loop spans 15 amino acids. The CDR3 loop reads CASSYLAGGPGEQFF. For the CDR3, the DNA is TGTGCCAGCAGCTACCTAGCGGGAGGGCCGGGTGAGCAGTTCTTC.

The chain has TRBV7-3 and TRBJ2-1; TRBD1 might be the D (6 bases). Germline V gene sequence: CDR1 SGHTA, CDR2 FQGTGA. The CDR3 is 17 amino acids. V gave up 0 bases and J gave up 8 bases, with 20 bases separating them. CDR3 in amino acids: CASSLTVETGRWDEQFF. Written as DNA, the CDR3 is TGTGCCAGCAGCTTAACGGTGGAAACAGGGCGGTGGGATGAGCAGTTCTTC.

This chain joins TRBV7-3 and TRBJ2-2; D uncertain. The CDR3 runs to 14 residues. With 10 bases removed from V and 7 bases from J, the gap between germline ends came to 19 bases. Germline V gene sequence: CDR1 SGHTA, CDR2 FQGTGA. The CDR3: CAITNLMVVGELFF. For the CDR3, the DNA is TGTGCCATCACGAACCTCATGGTGGTCGGGGAGCTGTTTTTT.

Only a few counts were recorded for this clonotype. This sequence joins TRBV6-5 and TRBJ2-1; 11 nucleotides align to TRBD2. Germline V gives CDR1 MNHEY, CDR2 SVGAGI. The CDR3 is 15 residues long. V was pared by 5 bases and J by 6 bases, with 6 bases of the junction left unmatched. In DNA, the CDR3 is TGTGCCAGCAGTATACGGACTAGCGGGTTCAATGAGCAGTTCTTC. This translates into CASSIRTSGFNEQFF.

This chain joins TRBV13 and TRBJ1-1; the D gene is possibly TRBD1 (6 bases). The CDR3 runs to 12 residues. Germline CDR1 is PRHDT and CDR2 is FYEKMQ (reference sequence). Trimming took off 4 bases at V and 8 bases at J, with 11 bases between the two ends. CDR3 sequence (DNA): TGTGCCAGCAGCTCAACAGGGAGGGAAGCTTTCTTT. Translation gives CASSSTGREAFF.